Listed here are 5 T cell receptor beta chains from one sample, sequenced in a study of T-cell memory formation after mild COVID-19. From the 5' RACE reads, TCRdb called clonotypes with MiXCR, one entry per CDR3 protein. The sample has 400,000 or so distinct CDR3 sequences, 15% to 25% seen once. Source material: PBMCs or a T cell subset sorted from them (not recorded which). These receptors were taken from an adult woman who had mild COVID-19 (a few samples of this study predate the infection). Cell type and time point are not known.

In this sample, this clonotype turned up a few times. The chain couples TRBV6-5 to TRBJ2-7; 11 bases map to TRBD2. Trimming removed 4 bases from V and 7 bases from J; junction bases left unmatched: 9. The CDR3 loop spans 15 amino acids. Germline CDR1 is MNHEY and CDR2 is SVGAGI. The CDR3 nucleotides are TGTGCCAGCAGTTTAGCGGGAGGGCCTTCGGGAGAGCAGTACTTC. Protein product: CASSLAGGPSGEQYF.

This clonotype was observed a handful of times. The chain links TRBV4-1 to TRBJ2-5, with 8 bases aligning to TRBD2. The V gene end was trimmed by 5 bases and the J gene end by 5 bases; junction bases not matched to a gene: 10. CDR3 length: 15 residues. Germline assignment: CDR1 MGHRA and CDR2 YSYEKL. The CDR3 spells CASSSSGTRGETQYF. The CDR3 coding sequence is TGCGCCAGCAGCAGCTCCGGGACTAGGGGGGAGACCCAGTACTTC.

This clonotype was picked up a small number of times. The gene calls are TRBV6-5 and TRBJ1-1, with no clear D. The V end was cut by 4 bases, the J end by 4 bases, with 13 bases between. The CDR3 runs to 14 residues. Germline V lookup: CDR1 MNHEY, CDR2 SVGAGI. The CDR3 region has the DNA TGTGCCAGCAGTTTTACCGTTGGGAGCACTGAAGCTTTCTTT. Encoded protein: CASSFTVGSTEAFF.

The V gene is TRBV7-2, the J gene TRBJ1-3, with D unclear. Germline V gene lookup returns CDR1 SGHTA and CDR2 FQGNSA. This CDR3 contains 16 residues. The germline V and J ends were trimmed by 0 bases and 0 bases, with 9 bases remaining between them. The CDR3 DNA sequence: TGTGCCAGCAGCTTAGCTGGGTACGGCTCTGGAAACACCATATATTTT. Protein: CASSLAGYGSGNTIYF.

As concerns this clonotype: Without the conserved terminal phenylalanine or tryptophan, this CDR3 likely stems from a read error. In DNA form, the CDR3 reads TGTGCCAGCAGTCCGGGGCCGGGCAGGAAAGAGACCCAGTACTTA. Protein: CASSPGPGRKETQYL. The rearrangement joins TRBV7-6 to TRBJ2-5, with D perhaps given as TRBD1 or TRBD2 (5 bases each). CDR1 is SGHVS, CDR2 FNYEAQ, per germline. V was shortened by 6 bases and J by 3 bases, with 17 bases between the two germline ends. The CDR3 extends over 15 amino acids.